Described below is a single T cell receptor (beta chain) sequence and its context. No antigen is known for it. Qualities for individual bases were not recorded, and no much larger clone is one base off. Libraries were made using PCR. TCRdb records Illumina HiSeq 4000 as the sequencer. High-throughput sequencing was used to profile the CDR3 region of the TCR beta-chain in every patient. From the authors' description of their analysis: A classifier to discriminate distant-metastatic papillary thyroid cancer patients was built from CDR3 differences across clinicopathological groups. To measure repertoire diversity the researchers used the Shannon index, while the Morisita-Horn index served to gauge how similar the tumor and blood repertoires were. Through fastp at Q25 and MiXCR, TCRdb rebuilt clones from the public reads, retaining in-frame beta chains. V and J calls and clone size were set by TCRdb, not the authors. Across this sample there are more than 25,000 clones, with around 24% seen only once. The ten largest clones take up approximately 6% of the sample.

The junction carries 12 bases between V and J, which are trimmed by 3 bases and 3 bases respectively. Taken from cysteine to phenylalanine, the CDR3 has 14 residues. Only CDR3 DNA is held: 42 bases, read in frame from base 1. The germline V gene (reference sequence) gives CDR1 as DFQATT and CDR2 as SNEGSKA. No patient had received any treatment before thyroid surgery. The study retrospectively analysed patient clinical samples collected from the early 2010s to the late 2010s using T-cell receptor beta sequencing. This record belongs to a study of metastatic and nonmetastatic thyroid tumors (dated by TCRdb to between 2020 and 2021). Turning to the overall study: Repertoires from peripheral blood and from tumor or nodule tissue samples of malignant and benign thyroid patients were compared. General study outcomes and caveats: TCR beta diversity was reported as significantly higher in malignant tumors than in benign nodules, in both blood and tumor samples.

Sequencing used blood. This receptor was obtained from a female donor with papillary thyroid cancer or a benign thyroid nodule (not recorded which). Some clones in this sample may be carry-over from other donors' samples. The sequence joins TRBV20-1 to TRBJ2-4, with TRBD2 tentatively as D gene (6 bases match). Here the CDR3 is given as CSARREADKNIQYF. The base sequence is TGCAGTGCTAGGAGGGAGGCGGACAAAAACATTCAGTACTTC.